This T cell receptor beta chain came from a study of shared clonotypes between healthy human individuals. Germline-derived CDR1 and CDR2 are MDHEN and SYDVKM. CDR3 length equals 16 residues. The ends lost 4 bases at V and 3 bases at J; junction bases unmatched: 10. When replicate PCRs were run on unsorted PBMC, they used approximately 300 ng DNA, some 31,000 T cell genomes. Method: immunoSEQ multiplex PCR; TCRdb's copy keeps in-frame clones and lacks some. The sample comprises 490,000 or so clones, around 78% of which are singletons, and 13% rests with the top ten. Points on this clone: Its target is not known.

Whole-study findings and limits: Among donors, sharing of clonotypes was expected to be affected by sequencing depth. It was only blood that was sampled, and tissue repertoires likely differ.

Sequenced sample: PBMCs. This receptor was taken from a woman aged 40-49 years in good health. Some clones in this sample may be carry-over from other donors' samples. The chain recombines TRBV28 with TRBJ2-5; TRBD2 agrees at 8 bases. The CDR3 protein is CASSSPPTSAKETQYF. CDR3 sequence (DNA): TGTGCCAGCAGTTCCCCTCCGACTAGCGCTAAAGAGACCCAGTACTTC.